This section outlines one T cell receptor beta chain sequence together with its context. The junction and the germline gene differ at one end; a read error may be behind it. Primers for the PCR totalled 60 Vbeta and 13 Jbeta. Libraries were prepared by immunoSEQ multiplex PCR; TCRdb keeps only in-frame clonotypes and omits some of them. Found here are about 89,000 clones, under 85% of them singletons; the top ten hold roughly 3.5%. The data are from a study of cytomegalovirus exposure and HLA in healthy donors. From germline, CDR1 is MGHRA and CDR2 YSYEKL. CDR3 length equals 16 residues. The source is a female donor in good health and CMV-seropositive. The rearrangement joins TRBV4-1 to TRBJ2-3; 13 bases are a match to TRBD2. Material for sequencing was PBMCs. CDR3 sequence: CARSQVLAGGSDTQYF. DNA of the CDR3: TGCGCCCGCAGCCAAGTACTAGCGGGAGGGTCAGATACGCAGTATTTT.